These T cell receptor beta chains were read from a single sample in a study of blood T cell repertoires in COVID-19. The assay was immunoSEQ multiplex PCR, and TCRdb's table has in-frame clones only and misses some. The repertoire has about 54,000 clones, about 89% of them found once; the top ten carry about 7.3%. The sample comprised peripheral blood. The receptors derive from an older woman with active or convalescent COVID-19. Each CDR3 is given with its conserved first and last residue. D genes are given only for firm matches. Size is stated for part of the rows, as once, few or many counts, or as a class when the clone is expanded.

j_gene: TRBJ1-1
abundance: -
v_gene: TRBV7-8
d_gene: -
CDR3nt: TGTGCCAGCAGCCTATCCGCGGACACTGAAGCTTTCTTT
CDR3aa: CASSLSADTEAFF

j_gene: TRBJ2-7
abundance: -
v_gene: TRBV7-2
d_gene: TRBD2
CDR3nt: TGTGCCAGCAGCTTAGCTACTAGCGGCTCCTACGAGCAGTACTTC
CDR3aa: CASSLATSGSYEQYF

j_gene: TRBJ1-1
abundance: -
v_gene: TRBV5-6
d_gene: TRBD1
CDR3nt: TGTGCCAGCAGCTTTCAGGGACAGAAGAACACTGAAGCTTTCTTT
CDR3aa: CASSFQGQKNTEAFF

j_gene: TRBJ2-1
abundance: -
v_gene: TRBV5-8
d_gene: TRBD1
CDR3nt: TGTGCCAGCAGCTTTCTCGGGACAGGGAATCGGGATCAGTTCTTC
CDR3aa: CASSFLGTGNRDQFF

j_gene: TRBJ1-2
abundance: few
v_gene: TRBV25-1
d_gene: -
CDR3nt: TGTGCCAGCAGGGACATTAACTATGGCTACACCTTC
CDR3aa: CASRDINYGYTF

j_gene: TRBJ1-3
abundance: few
v_gene: TRBV28
d_gene: TRBD1
CDR3nt: TGTGCCAGCAGCCTGCCGACAGGGCCTGGAAACACCATATATTTT
CDR3aa: CASSLPTGPGNTIYF

j_gene: TRBJ2-1
abundance: -
v_gene: TRBV30
d_gene: TRBD2
CDR3nt: TGTGCCTGGAGCCCACTAGCGGGAGTCGATGAGCAGTTCTTC
CDR3aa: CAWSPLAGVDEQFF

j_gene: TRBJ1-1
abundance: -
v_gene: TRBV19
d_gene: -
CDR3nt: TGTGCCAGTAGTATAGGACCGGGTCGGAACACTGAAGCTTTCTTT
CDR3aa: CASSIGPGRNTEAFF

j_gene: TRBJ2-2
abundance: -
v_gene: TRBV5-6
d_gene: -
CDR3nt: TGTGCCAGCAGCTTGGACCGGAGGGCCGGGGAGCTGTTTTTT
CDR3aa: CASSLDRRAGELFF

j_gene: TRBJ1-2
abundance: -
v_gene: TRBV29-1
d_gene: -
CDR3nt: TGCAGCGTTGGTCCAGCTAACTATGGCTACACCTTC
CDR3aa: CSVGPANYGYTF

j_gene: TRBJ2-3
abundance: -
v_gene: TRBV7-2
d_gene: -
CDR3nt: TGTGCCAGCAGCTTACAAGATACGCAGTATTTT
CDR3aa: CASSLQDTQYF

j_gene: TRBJ2-3
abundance: -
v_gene: TRBV25-1
d_gene: TRBD1
CDR3nt: TGTGCCAGCAGTGGTGACAGGGGATCAGATACGCAGTATTTT
CDR3aa: CASSGDRGSDTQYF

j_gene: TRBJ2-7
abundance: -
v_gene: TRBV5-4
d_gene: TRBD2
CDR3nt: TGTGCCAGCAGCCCCGGGACTAGCGACCCTTACGAGCAGTACTTC
CDR3aa: CASSPGTSDPYEQYF

j_gene: TRBJ2-2
abundance: -
v_gene: TRBV2
d_gene: -
CDR3nt: TGTGCCAGCAGTGGGCGGGGAGCGAACACCGGGGAGCTGTTTTTT
CDR3aa: CASSGRGANTGELFF

j_gene: TRBJ1-5
abundance: -
v_gene: TRBV7-8
d_gene: -
CDR3nt: TGTGCCAGCAGCTTAGCCCAACCCGGGGGCAATCAGCCCCAGCATTTT
CDR3aa: CASSLAQPGGNQPQHF

j_gene: TRBJ2-5
abundance: -
v_gene: TRBV18
d_gene: TRBD1
CDR3nt: TGTGCCAGCTCGACGACAGGGAAAGAGACCCAGTACTTC
CDR3aa: CASSTTGKETQYF

j_gene: TRBJ1-1
abundance: -
v_gene: TRBV28
d_gene: -
CDR3nt: TGTGCCAGCAGTTTATCCGGTTCCTGGGCTTTCTTT
CDR3aa: CASSLSGSWAFF

j_gene: TRBJ1-2
abundance: -
v_gene: TRBV9
d_gene: TRBD1
CDR3nt: TGTGCCAGCAGCATACAGGGGGCCAACTATGGCTACACCTTC
CDR3aa: CASSIQGANYGYTF

j_gene: TRBJ2-1
abundance: -
v_gene: TRBV6-5
d_gene: -
CDR3nt: TGTGCCAGCAGTTACTCGAGTACGAATGAGCAGTTCTTC
CDR3aa: CASSYSSTNEQFF

j_gene: TRBJ1-5
abundance: -
v_gene: TRBV10-3
d_gene: -
CDR3nt: TGTGCCATCAGGGGGCAGGGTGGCAATCAGCCCCAGCATTTT
CDR3aa: CAIRGQGGNQPQHF

j_gene: TRBJ1-2
abundance: once
v_gene: TRBV6-6
d_gene: TRBD1
CDR3nt: TGTGCCAGCAGTACGGGACAGGGGACCTTAAATGGCTACACCTTC
CDR3aa: CASSTGQGTLNGYTF

j_gene: TRBJ2-1
abundance: -
v_gene: TRBV6-4
d_gene: -
CDR3nt: TGTGCCAGCAGTGCAGGGGATTCCTACAATGAGCAGTTCTTC
CDR3aa: CASSAGDSYNEQFF

j_gene: TRBJ1-2
abundance: -
v_gene: TRBV30
d_gene: -
CDR3nt: TGTGCCTGGAGTACAGGGCCCTCCATGGGTGGCTACACCTTC
CDR3aa: CAWSTGPSMGGYTF

j_gene: TRBJ1-1
abundance: -
v_gene: TRBV18
d_gene: TRBD1
CDR3nt: TGTGCCAGCTCACCAGAGGGGGCGACTGAAGCTTTCTTT
CDR3aa: CASSPEGATEAFF

j_gene: TRBJ2-1
abundance: -
v_gene: TRBV28
d_gene: TRBD2
CDR3nt: TGTGCCAGCAGAGGACTAGCGGGAGGTACTTACAATGAGCAGTTCTTC
CDR3aa: CASRGLAGGTYNEQFF

j_gene: TRBJ2-1
abundance: few
v_gene: TRBV28
d_gene: TRBD1
CDR3nt: TGTGCCAGCAGTCCCCCCCCGACAGGGTACAATGAGCAGTTCTTC
CDR3aa: CASSPPPTGYNEQFF

j_gene: TRBJ1-2
abundance: -
v_gene: TRBV7-9
d_gene: TRBD1
CDR3nt: TGTGCCAGCAGCCGGGACAGGGACTATGGCTACACCTTC
CDR3aa: CASSRDRDYGYTF